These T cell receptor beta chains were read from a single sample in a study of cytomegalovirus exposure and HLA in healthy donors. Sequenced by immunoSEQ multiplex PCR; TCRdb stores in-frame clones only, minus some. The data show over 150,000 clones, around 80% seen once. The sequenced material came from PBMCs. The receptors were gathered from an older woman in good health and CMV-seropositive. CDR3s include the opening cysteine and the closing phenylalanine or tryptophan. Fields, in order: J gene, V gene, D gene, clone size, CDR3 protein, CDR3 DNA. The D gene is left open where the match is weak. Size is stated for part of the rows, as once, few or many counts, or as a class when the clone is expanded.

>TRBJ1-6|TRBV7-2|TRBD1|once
CASSPQGGLGSPLHF
TGTGCCAGCAGCCCACAGGGGGGCCTAGGTTCACCCCTCCACTTT
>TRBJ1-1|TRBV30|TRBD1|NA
CAWGQGDTEAFF
TGTGCCTGGGGACAGGGTGACACTGAAGCTTTCTTT
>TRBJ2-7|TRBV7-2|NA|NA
CASSYPSSRDEQYF
TGTGCCAGCAGCTACCCTAGCAGTAGGGACGAGCAGTACTTC
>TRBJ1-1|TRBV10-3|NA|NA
CAISGPKTGANTEAFF
TGTGCCATCAGTGGCCCGAAGACGGGTGCGAACACTGAAGCTTTCTTT
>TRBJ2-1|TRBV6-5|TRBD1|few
CASLRDRVDEQFF
TGTGCCAGCCTCCGGGACAGGGTGGATGAGCAGTTCTTC
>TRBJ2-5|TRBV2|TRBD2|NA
CAIGTSGATGETQYF
TGTGCCATCGGGACTAGCGGGGCCACGGGAGAGACCCAGTACTTC
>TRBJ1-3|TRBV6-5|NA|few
CASRRQRSSGNTIYF
TGTGCCAGCAGACGACAGCGAAGCTCTGGAAACACCATATATTTT
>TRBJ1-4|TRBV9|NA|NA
CASSRGISTNEKLFF
TGTGCCAGCAGCCGGGGGATATCAACTAATGAAAAACTGTTTTTT
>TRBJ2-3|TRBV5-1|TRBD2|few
CASSLQGLGGADTQYF
TGCGCCAGCAGCTTGCAGGGACTAGGAGGTGCAGATACGCAGTATTTT
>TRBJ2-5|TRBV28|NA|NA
CASSLKTGQETQYF
TGTGCCAGCAGTTTAAAGACAGGACAAGAGACCCAGTACTTC
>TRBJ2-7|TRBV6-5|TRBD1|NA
CASTRQGSAGEQYF
TGTGCCAGCACTAGACAGGGTTCGGCGGGCGAGCAGTACTTC
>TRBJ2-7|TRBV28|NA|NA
CASSATGYEQYF
TGTGCCAGCAGTGCGACTGGGTACGAGCAGTACTTC
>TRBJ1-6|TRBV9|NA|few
CASSVEGVRGSPLHF
TGTGCCAGCAGCGTAGAGGGGGTGAGGGGTTCACCCCTCCACTTT
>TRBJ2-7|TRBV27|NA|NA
CASYPLTGPAYEQYF
TGTGCCAGCTATCCTTTGACAGGCCCAGCCTACGAGCAGTACTTC
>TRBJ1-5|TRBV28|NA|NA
CASSLWVPGGAQPQHF
TGTGCCAGCAGTTTATGGGTCCCCGGGGGGGCTCAGCCCCAGCATTTT
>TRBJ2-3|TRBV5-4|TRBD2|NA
CASSYPGLAGGGDTQYF
TGTGCCAGCAGCTACCCGGGACTAGCGGGAGGAGGAGATACGCAGTATTTT
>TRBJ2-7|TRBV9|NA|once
CASSVGVGSNYEQYF
TGTGCCAGCAGCGTAGGCGTCGGGTCGAACTACGAGCAGTACTTC
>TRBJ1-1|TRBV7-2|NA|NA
CASSRGNLNTEAFF
TGTGCCAGCAGCCGCGGTAATCTGAACACTGAAGCTTTCTTT
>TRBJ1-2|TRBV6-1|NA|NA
CASSESPGILYGYTF
TGTGCCAGCAGTGAGTCCCCGGGAATACTTTATGGCTACACCTTC
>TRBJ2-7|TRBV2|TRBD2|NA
CASSAQLAILSYEQYF
TGTGCCAGCAGTGCACAACTAGCGATTCTGTCCTACGAGCAGTACTTC
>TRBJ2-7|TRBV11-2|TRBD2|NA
CASSFSGTTYEQYF
TGTGCCAGCAGCTTCTCCGGGACTACGTACGAGCAGTACTTC
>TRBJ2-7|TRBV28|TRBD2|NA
CASSSSGTTWYF
TGTGCCAGCAGTTCATCAGGGACTACGTGGTACTTC
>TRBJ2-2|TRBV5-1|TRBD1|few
CASSFVSDRDTGELFF
TGCGCCAGCAGCTTTGTATCCGACAGGGACACCGGGGAGCTGTTTTTT
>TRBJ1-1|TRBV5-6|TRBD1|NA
CASSETPGQVMNTEAFF
TGTGCCAGCAGCGAAACTCCGGGACAGGTTATGAACACTGAAGCTTTCTTT
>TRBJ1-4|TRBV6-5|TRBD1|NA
CASSTPDRGQKLFF
TGTGCCAGCAGCACCCCGGACAGGGGACAAAAACTGTTTTTT
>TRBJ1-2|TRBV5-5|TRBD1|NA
CASSLGTGGDDGYTF
TGTGCCAGCAGCTTGGGGACAGGGGGAGATGACGGCTACACCTTC
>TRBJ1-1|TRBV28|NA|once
CASNPPRANTEAFF
TGTGCCAGCAACCCGCCGAGGGCGAACACTGAAGCTTTCTTT
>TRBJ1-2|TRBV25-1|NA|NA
CASRDSYGYTF
TGTGCCAGCAGGGACAGCTATGGCTACACCTTC
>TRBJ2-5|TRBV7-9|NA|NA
CSSSLDRGSLALAETQYF
TGTTCCAGCAGCTTAGATCGAGGGTCCCTTGCCCTCGCGGAGACCCAGTACTTC
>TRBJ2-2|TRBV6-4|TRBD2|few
CASSSLAGTGELFF
TGTGCCAGCTCGAGTCTAGCGGGCACCGGGGAGCTGTTTTTT
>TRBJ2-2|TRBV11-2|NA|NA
CASSLGGGQTGELFF
TGTGCCAGCAGCTTAGGGGGGGGGCAAACCGGGGAGCTGTTTTTT
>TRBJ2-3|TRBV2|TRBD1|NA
CASRWDRGSTDTQYF
TGTGCCAGCAGATGGGACAGGGGAAGCACAGATACGCAGTATTTT
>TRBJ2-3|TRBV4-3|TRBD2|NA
CASSQDPRGGGTDTQYF
TGCGCCAGCAGCCAAGATCCTCGCGGGGGGGGCACAGATACGCAGTATTTT
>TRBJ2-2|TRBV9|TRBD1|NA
CASSVQPGTGNTGELFF
TGTGCCAGCAGCGTTCAACCCGGGACAGGGAACACCGGGGAGCTGTTTTTT
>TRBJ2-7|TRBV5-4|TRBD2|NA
CASSLGGSGGAHEQYF
TGTGCCAGCAGCTTGGGGGGTAGCGGGGGGGCACACGAGCAGTACTTC
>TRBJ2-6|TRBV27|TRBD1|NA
CASSKRDRSSGANVLTF
TGTGCCAGCAGTAAAAGGGACAGATCCTCTGGGGCCAACGTCCTGACTTTC
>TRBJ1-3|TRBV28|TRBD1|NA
CASSTGGAAGNTIYF
TGTGCCAGCAGTACAGGGGGGGCTGCTGGAAACACCATATATTTT
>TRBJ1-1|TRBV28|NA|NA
CASSLTQITNTEAFF
TGTGCCAGCAGTCTTACACAGATTACTAACACTGAAGCTTTCTTT
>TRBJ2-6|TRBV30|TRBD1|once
CAWSPQGALGANGLTF
TGTGCCTGGAGTCCACAGGGGGCGCTGGGGGCCAACGGCCTGACTTTC
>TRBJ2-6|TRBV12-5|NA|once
CASAFSGANVLTF
TGTGCTAGTGCCTTTTCTGGGGCCAACGTCCTGACTTTC
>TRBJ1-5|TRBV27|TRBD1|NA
CASNTGGPNQPQHF
TGTGCCAGCAACACAGGGGGCCCCAATCAGCCCCAGCATTTT
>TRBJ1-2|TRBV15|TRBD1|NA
CATTSRGGAGEGYTF
TGTGCCACCACTTCCCGAGGGGGCGCAGGAGAAGGCTACACCTTC
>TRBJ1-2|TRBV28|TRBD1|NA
CASSLPGQTSTFYGYTF
TGTGCCAGCAGCCTACCGGGACAGACCTCAACCTTCTATGGCTACACCTTC
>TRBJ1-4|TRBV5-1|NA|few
CASSLQGRRASNEKLFF
TGCGCCAGCAGCTTGCAGGGCCGACGAGCATCTAATGAAAAACTGTTTTTT